This T cell receptor beta chain was sequenced in a study of blood T cell repertoires in COVID-19. Overall study context: Acute and convalescent COVID-19 samples came from the United States, Italy and Spain.

This CDR3 region has 15 residues. Per germline, CDR1 MDHEN and CDR2 SYDVKM. V lost 5 bases to trimming and J lost 3 bases, with 15 bases between them. Profiled with immunoSEQ multiplex PCR; TCRdb holds only in-frame clones, not every one. The sample holds 190,000 or so clones, 80% to 90% seen once. The clonotype originates from a woman in her 70s with acute or convalescent COVID-19. V gene TRBV28 combines with J gene TRBJ2-3, with a tentative D call TRBD2 (6 bases). Sample: peripheral blood. The CDR3 is CASSPNWAGTDTQYF. DNA of the CDR3: TGTGCCAGCAGTCCCAATTGGGCGGGGACAGATACGCAGTATTTT.